Listed here are 26 T cell receptor beta chains from one sample, sequenced in a study of blood T cell repertoires in COVID-19. Clones were read by immunoSEQ multiplex PCR, and TCRdb kept only the in-frame ones, dropping some. The data show approximately 58,000 clones, about 84% seen once. Input material: peripheral blood. The origin of the receptors is a man in his forties with active COVID-19.

This rearrangement joins TRBV7-2 to TRBJ1-1, with 9 bases identical to TRBD1. CDR3 length: 13 residues. V was pared by 5 bases and J by 6 bases, with 4 bases of the junction left unmatched. Germline V gene lookup returns CDR1 SGHTA and CDR2 FQGNSA. The CDR3 DNA reads TGTGCCAGCAGCACGGACAGGGGCTCTGAAGCTTTCTTT. Translating gives CASSTDRGSEAFF.

The chain employs TRBV11-3 and TRBJ2-1; 7 nucleotides align to TRBD2. The CDR3 sequence is 15 residues long. With V trimmed by 1 base and J by 3 bases, 3 bases remained unmatched. Germline CDR1 SGHNT, CDR2 YENEEA. This CDR3 reads CASSLGGGSYNEQFF. The CDR3 DNA reads as TGTGCCAGCAGCTTAGGCGGGGGTAGCTACAATGAGCAGTTCTTC. Using reference TRBV11-3 and TRBJ2-1 for the parts outside the CDR3, the full variable domain is EAGVVQSPRYKIIEKKQPVAFWCNPISGHNTLYWYLQNLGQGPELLIRYENEEAVDDSQLPKDRFSAERLKGVDSTLKIQPAELGDSAVYLCASSLGGGSYNEQFFGPGTRLTVL.

The chain employs TRBV19 and TRBJ1-1, with D tentatively TRBD1 (6 bases). Germline lookup yields CDR1 LNHDA and CDR2 SQIVND (reference sequence). The CDR3 is 15 amino acids. Trimming left V 5 bases short and J 5 bases short, with 18 bases between. CDR3 in amino acids: CASSPEGRGGTEAFF. The CDR3, as DNA: TGTGCCAGTAGTCCCGAGGGCAGGGGCGGGACTGAAGCTTTCTTT.

This clone was seen a single time. In nucleotides, the CDR3 is TGTGCCAGCTCACCACCGGTTCTAGCGGGAGACCCATCCTACGAGCAGTACTTC. It yields the protein CASSPPVLAGDPSYEQYF. The rearrangement links TRBV18 to TRBJ2-7; TRBD2 agrees at 10 bases. CDR1 is KGHSH, CDR2 LQKENI, per germline. The V segment lost 0 bases and the J segment 1 base; nucleotides outside the gene matches: 9. This CDR3 has 18 residues. The full variable domain, with the rest looked up from reference TRBV18 and TRBJ2-7, is NAGVMQNPRHLVRRRGQEARLRCSPMKGHSHVYWYRQLPEEGLKFMVYLQKENIIDESGMPKERFSAEFPKEGPSILRIQQVVRGDSAAYFCASSPPVLAGDPSYEQYFGPGTRLTVT.

This chain links TRBV25-1 with TRBJ2-1, with D perhaps TRBD2 (7 bases). With 5 bases removed from V and 5 bases from J, the gap between germline ends came to 19 bases. This CDR3 has 16 residues. Per the germline V gene, CDR1 is MGHDK and CDR2 is SYGVNS. The CDR3 region is CASSRGAGAAHNEQFF. As DNA, the CDR3 is TGTGCCAGCAGTAGGGGGGCGGGAGCTGCCCACAATGAGCAGTTCTTC.

The chain has TRBV10-3 and TRBJ2-2; TRBD1 might be the D (5 bases). This CDR3 is 19 amino acids long. Germline-derived CDR1 and CDR2 are ENHRY and SYGVKD. The V end was cut by 0 bases, the J end by 4 bases, with 21 bases between. CDR3 protein: CAISESGPRSLRGTGELFF. The CDR3 coding sequence is TGTGCCATCAGTGAGTCGGGGCCCCGCTCCCTCCGAGGCACCGGGGAGCTGTTTTTT.

Only one count was recorded for this clone. This chain joins TRBV30 and TRBJ1-2, with 8 bases aligning to TRBD1. The CDR3 covers 13 residues. The germline CDR1 and CDR2 sequences are GTSNPN and SVGIG (reference sequence). V dropped 7 bases and J dropped 4; count of bases not matched to a gene: 8. In nucleotides, the CDR3 is TGTGCCTCGGGACAGGCTTTTTTCTATGGCTACACCTTC. Its protein is CASGQAFFYGYTF.

The rearrangement links TRBV24-1 to TRBJ1-5; D not resolved. Germline lookup yields CDR1 KGHDR and CDR2 SFDVKD. The CDR3 is 16 residues long. Trimming cost V 4 bases and J 0 bases, with 12 bases left between them. The CDR3 region has the DNA TGTGCCACCAGTGACAGACACTTATATAGCAATCAGCCCCAGCATTTT. Its translation is CATSDRHLYSNQPQHF.

This clone was recorded a few times. This rearrangement joins TRBV30 to TRBJ2-7; TRBD1 matches 9 bases. The CDR3 runs to 14 residues. Germline V gene lookup returns CDR1 GTSNPN and CDR2 SVGIG (reference sequence). Trimming cost V 2 bases and J 1 base; bases outside gene matches: 3. CDR3 nucleotides: TGTGCCTGGAGTAGCGGGACAGGGTCCTACGAGCAGTACTTC. Protein sequence: CAWSSGTGSYEQYF.

The chain joins TRBV7-8 to TRBJ2-7; 7 bases align to TRBD2. The CDR3 is 14 amino acids. Germline V CDR1 and CDR2: SGHVS, FQNEAQ. V lost 2 bases to trimming and J lost 1 base; unmatched junction nucleotides: 2. The DNA for the CDR3 is TGTGCCAGCAGCTTATACGGGGGGTCCTACGAGCAGTACTTC. Protein product: CASSLYGGSYEQYF.

The chain uses TRBV27 and TRBJ2-5; maybe TRBD1 (6 bases). Trimming stripped 6 bases from V and 4 bases from J, with 15 bases between. The CDR3 runs to 14 residues. Germline V gene lookup returns CDR1 MNHEY and CDR2 SMNVEV (reference sequence). DNA of the CDR3: TGTGCCAGCAGAATTACAGGGTCCGGAGAGACCCAGTACTTC. As protein: CASRITGSGETQYF.

The chain uses TRBV9 and TRBJ2-2, with D unclear. The CDR3 covers 12 residues. V was pared by 0 bases and J by 7 bases, with 4 bases between. In germline, CDR1 is SGDLS, CDR2 YYNGEE. CDR3: CASSVAGGELFF. CDR3 nucleotide sequence: TGTGCCAGCAGCGTAGCAGGCGGGGAGCTGTTTTTT.

The chain employs TRBV9 and TRBJ2-7, with D possibly matching TRBD2 (5 bases). The CDR3 runs 16 residues. V lost 0 bases and J 2 bases, leaving 15 bases between the germline ends. CDR1 SGDLS and CDR2 YYNGEE come from the germline V gene. CDR3: CASSVGERQPPYEQYF. DNA for the CDR3: TGTGCCAGCAGCGTAGGGGAGCGGCAGCCTCCCTACGAGCAGTACTTC.

The chain recombines TRBV9 with TRBJ2-7, with D uncertain. This CDR3 is built from 13 residues. Germline values: CDR1 SGDLS, CDR2 YYNGEE. V gave up 0 bases and J gave up 7 bases, with 11 bases separating them. The CDR3 region is CASSVEGLTEQYF. As DNA, the CDR3 is TGTGCCAGCAGCGTAGAAGGATTGACTGAGCAGTACTTC.

V is TRBV30 and J is TRBJ2-7; D remains unclear. The germline V gene encodes CDR1 GTSNPN and CDR2 SVGIG (reference sequence). The germline V and J ends were trimmed by 0 bases and 2 bases, with 14 bases remaining between them. This CDR3 spans 15 amino acids. CDR3 amino acids: CAWSVDSTSTYEQYF. The CDR3 DNA reads TGTGCCTGGAGTGTAGACTCAACCTCCACCTACGAGCAGTACTTC.

The chain combines TRBV19 with TRBJ2-4, with 7 bases lining up with TRBD1. The germline V gene encodes CDR1 LNHDA and CDR2 SQIVND (reference sequence). The V gene end was trimmed by 5 bases and the J gene end by 1 base; junction bases not matched to a gene: 5. The CDR3 spans 15 residues. CDR3 in amino acids: CASSPDRVAKNIQYF. In DNA, the CDR3 is TGTGCCAGTAGTCCTGACAGGGTCGCCAAAAACATTCAGTACTTC.

This chain links TRBV2 with TRBJ2-7, with D unclear. The CDR3 is 14 amino acids. Germline lookup yields CDR1 SNHLY and CDR2 FYNNEI. V lost 4 bases to trimming and J lost 2 bases, with 12 bases between them. CDR3 region: CASSGVARAYEQYF. The CDR3 DNA follows: TGTGCCAGCAGTGGCGTTGCGAGAGCCTACGAGCAGTACTTC. Together with reference TRBV2 and TRBJ2-7, the CDR3 gives the full variable domain: EPEVTQTPSHQVTQMGQEVILRCVPISNHLYFYWYRQILGQKVEFLVSFYNNEISEKSEIFDDQFSVERPDGSNFTLKIRSTKLEDSAMYFCASSGVARAYEQYFGPGTRLTVT.

V gene TRBV3-1 (or the pseudogene TRBV3-2) combines with J gene TRBJ1-1, with TRBD1 matching 7 bases. V lost 3 bases, J lost 1 base, and 17 bases stayed unmatched. The germline V gene has CDR1 LGHDT and CDR2 YNNKEL (reference sequence). There are 19 residues in the CDR3. As DNA, the CDR3 is TGTGCCAGCAGCCATCCACTCAGGTCAGGGGGAAGAGGGAACACTGAAGCTTTCTTT. Translating it yields CASSHPLRSGGRGNTEAFF.

The chain uses TRBV24-1 and TRBJ2-7, with 13 bases matching TRBD2. V trimming: 1 base; J trimming: 6 bases; junction bases outside the gene matches: 17. Germline loops: CDR1 KGHDR, CDR2 SFDVKD. The CDR3 is made up of 20 amino acids. CDR3: CATSDLGSKHPTSGRAEQYF. CDR3 DNA sequence: TGTGCCACCAGTGATTTAGGCAGCAAGCACCCAACTAGCGGGAGGGCCGAGCAGTACTTC.

The genes are TRBV10-3 and TRBJ2-7; 8 nucleotides align to TRBD1. Unmatched junction bases numbered 3, after V lost 0 bases and J lost 2 bases. The CDR3 spans 15 residues. Germline-derived CDR1 and CDR2 are ENHRY and SYGVKD. CDR3 sequence: CAISESDRGTYEQYF. The CDR3 coding sequence is TGTGCCATCAGTGAGTCCGACAGGGGTACCTACGAGCAGTACTTC.

A few counts support this clone. The J gene is TRBJ2-7, the V gene TRBV28, with D possibly being TRBD2 (6 bases). Between the trimmed V and J ends, which lost 6 bases and 6 bases, there was a span of 21 bases. Germline V gives CDR1 MDHEN, CDR2 SYDVKM. CDR3 size: 15 residues. The CDR3 nucleotides are TGTGCCAGCAGCCCTCAGGGACTGGGAAAGGGCGAGCAGTACTTC. Protein product: CASSPQGLGKGEQYF.

The chain employs TRBV7-3 and TRBJ2-6, with 11 bases that match TRBD1. Looked up from germline, CDR1 is SGHTA and CDR2 is FQGTGA. With 4 bases clipped from V and 8 bases from J, the junction kept 4 bases outside the gene matches. This CDR3 comprises 15 residues. The CDR3 coding sequence is TGTGCCAGCAGCTCCGGGACAGGGGGAACCAACGTCCTGACTTTC. Residues: CASSSGTGGTNVLTF.

This clone was recorded a few times. The rearrangement links TRBV11-2 to TRBJ2-7; a weak D match, TRBD1 (6 bases). V dropped 5 bases and J dropped 2 bases, with 10 bases sitting between them. The germline gives CDR1 SGHAT, CDR2 FQNNGV. The CDR3 is made up of 13 amino acids. Written as DNA, the CDR3 is TGTGCCAGCAGCGCGGACAGAACCTACGAGCAGTACTTC. Protein: CASSADRTYEQYF.

This clone was seen only a few times. This sequence joins TRBV7-8 and TRBJ2-7; tentative D call: TRBD1 (6 bases). V gave up 6 bases and J gave up 2 bases, with 14 bases separating them. The CDR3 has 14 residues. Germline assignment: CDR1 SGHVS and CDR2 FQNEAQ. The CDR3 DNA reads as TGTGCCAGCAGGGACAGAGCTGTAACCTACGAGCAGTACTTC. Amino acid sequence: CASRDRAVTYEQYF.

The V and J genes are TRBV4-1 and TRBJ2-3; the match to TRBD2 covers 8 bases. This CDR3 spans 17 amino acids. After removal of 0 bases from V and 1 base from J, the junction contained 6 bases not matched to a gene. Germline-derived CDR1 and CDR2 are MGHRA and YSYEKL. CDR3 sequence reads: CASSQDGSGEGTDTQYF. DNA for the CDR3: TGCGCCAGCAGCCAAGACGGTAGCGGGGAGGGCACAGATACGCAGTATTTT.

This rearrangement joins TRBV7-3 to TRBJ2-3, with 7 bases lining up with TRBD1. With V trimmed by 5 bases and J by 0 bases, 5 bases remained unmatched. The CDR3 covers 15 residues. CDR1 SGHTA and CDR2 FQGTGA come from the germline V gene. The CDR3 DNA follows: TGTGCCAGCAGCCCGTGGGACAGTAGCACAGATACGCAGTATTTT. Its translation is CASSPWDSSTDTQYF.